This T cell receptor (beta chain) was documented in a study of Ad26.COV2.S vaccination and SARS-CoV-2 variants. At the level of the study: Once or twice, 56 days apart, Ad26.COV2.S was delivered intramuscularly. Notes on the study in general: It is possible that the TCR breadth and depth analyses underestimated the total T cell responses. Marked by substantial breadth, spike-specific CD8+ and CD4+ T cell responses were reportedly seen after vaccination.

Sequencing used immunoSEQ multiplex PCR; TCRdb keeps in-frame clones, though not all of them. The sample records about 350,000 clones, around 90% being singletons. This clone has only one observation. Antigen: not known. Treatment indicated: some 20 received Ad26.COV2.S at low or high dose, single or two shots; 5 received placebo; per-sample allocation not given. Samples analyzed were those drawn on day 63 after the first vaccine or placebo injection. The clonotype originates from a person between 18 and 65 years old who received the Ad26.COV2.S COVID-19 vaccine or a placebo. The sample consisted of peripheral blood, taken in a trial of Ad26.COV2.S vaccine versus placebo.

Written as DNA, the CDR3 is TGTGCCAGCAGTTACACCTCACAGGGAAGGACACCCCTCCACTTT. As protein: CASSYTSQGRTPLHF. The V call is TRBV6-5, the J call TRBJ1-6; D may be TRBD1 (6 bases). Germline-derived CDR1 and CDR2 are MNHEY and SVGAGI. This CDR3 is built from 15 residues. V shed 2 bases and J shed 11 bases, with 16 bases lying between them.